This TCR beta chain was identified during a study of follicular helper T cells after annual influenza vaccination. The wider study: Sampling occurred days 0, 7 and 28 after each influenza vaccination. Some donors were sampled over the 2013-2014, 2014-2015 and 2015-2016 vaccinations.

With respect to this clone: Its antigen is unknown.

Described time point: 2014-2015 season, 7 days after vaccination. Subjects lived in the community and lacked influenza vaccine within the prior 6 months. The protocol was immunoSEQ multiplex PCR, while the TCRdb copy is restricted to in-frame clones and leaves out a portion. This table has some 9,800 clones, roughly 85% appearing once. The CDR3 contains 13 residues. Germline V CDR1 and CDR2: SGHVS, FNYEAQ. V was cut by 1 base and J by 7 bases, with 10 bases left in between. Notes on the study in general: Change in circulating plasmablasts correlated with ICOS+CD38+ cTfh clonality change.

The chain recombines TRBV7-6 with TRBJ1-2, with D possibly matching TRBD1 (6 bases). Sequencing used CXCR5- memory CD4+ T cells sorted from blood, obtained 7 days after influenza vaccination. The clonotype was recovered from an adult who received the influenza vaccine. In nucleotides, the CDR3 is TGTGCCAGCAGCTTAGGGGGGGCACGTGGCTACACCTTC. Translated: CASSLGGARGYTF.